Listed below are T cell receptor beta chains from one sample, sequenced in a study of T cell responses to AZD1222 COVID-19 vaccine. The protocol was immunoSEQ multiplex PCR, while the TCRdb copy is restricted to in-frame clones and leaves out a portion. The table has roughly 77,000 clones, roughly 88% seen once. The starting material was peripheral blood, obtained on day 0 of MenACWY control vaccination. Every receptor here comes from an adult in good health. Both conserved end residues are part of each CDR3. Fields, in order: V gene, clone size, CDR3 length, D gene, J gene, CDR3 protein, CDR3 DNA. A D gene is named only where the DNA matches it firmly. Some rows mark clone size as missing; the rest say once, few, many or name a class of expanded clone.

V: TRBV9; size: NA; length: 14; D: TRBD1; J: TRBJ1-2; CDR3: CASSADRGGYGYTF; DNA: TGTGCCAGCAGCGCTGACAGGGGGGGCTATGGCTACACCTTC
V: TRBV27; size: NA; length: 15; D: NA; J: TRBJ1-1; CDR3: CASSLSIFGVYEAFF; DNA: TGTGCCAGCAGTTTATCTATATTTGGGGTATATGAAGCTTTCTTT
V: TRBV6-5; size: NA; length: 14; D: NA; J: TRBJ2-7; CDR3: CASSGGTRTYEQYF; DNA: TGTGCCAGCTCTGGGGGGACCCGCACCTACGAGCAGTACTTC
V: TRBV18; size: NA; length: 14; D: NA; J: TRBJ2-1; CDR3: CASSPSGQNNEQFF; DNA: TGTGCCAGCTCACCAAGTGGGCAGAACAATGAGCAGTTCTTC
V: TRBV28; size: NA; length: 13; D: NA; J: TRBJ1-2; CDR3: CASSLAAKYGYTF; DNA: TGTGCCAGCAGTTTAGCGGCCAAGTATGGCTACACCTTC
V: TRBV12-3/TRBV12-4; size: NA; length: 12; D: NA; J: TRBJ2-5; CDR3: CASGAGWGTQYF; DNA: TGTGCCAGTGGGGCGGGATGGGGGACCCAGTACTTC
V: TRBV7-2; size: NA; length: 15; D: NA; J: TRBJ2-5; CDR3: CASSLVIPPQETQYF; DNA: TGTGCCAGCAGCTTAGTAATCCCCCCGCAAGAGACCCAGTACTTC
V: TRBV29-1; size: few; length: 13; D: TRBD2; J: TRBJ2-5; CDR3: CSVSSGVQETQYF; DNA: TGCAGCGTCTCTAGCGGGGTTCAAGAGACCCAGTACTTC
V: TRBV5-1; size: NA; length: 14; D: NA; J: TRBJ1-4; CDR3: CASGRDGTNEKLFF; DNA: TGCGCCAGCGGCCGGGACGGAACTAATGAAAAACTGTTTTTT
V: TRBV7-8; size: NA; length: 18; D: TRBD2; J: TRBJ2-2; CDR3: CASSLWALAGGDTGELFF; DNA: TGTGCCAGCAGCTTATGGGCACTAGCGGGGGGCGACACCGGGGAGCTGTTTTTT
V: TRBV10-3; size: NA; length: 16; D: TRBD1; J: TRBJ2-6; CDR3: CAIMGRGPSGANVLTF; DNA: TGTGCCATCATGGGCAGGGGGCCCTCTGGGGCCAACGTCCTGACTTTC
V: TRBV2; size: NA; length: 16; D: NA; J: TRBJ1-3; CDR3: CASSDQTHFSGNTIYF; DNA: TGTGCCAGCAGTGACCAGACACATTTCTCTGGAAACACCATATATTTT
V: TRBV5-3; size: NA; length: 15; D: TRBD1; J: TRBJ1-1; CDR3: CARSGGTGGNTEAFF; DNA: TGTGCCAGAAGCGGGGGGACAGGTGGGAACACTGAAGCTTTCTTT
V: TRBV18; size: NA; length: 13; D: NA; J: TRBJ1-1; CDR3: CASSPGLNTEAFF; DNA: TGTGCCAGCTCACCGGGACTTAACACTGAAGCTTTCTTT